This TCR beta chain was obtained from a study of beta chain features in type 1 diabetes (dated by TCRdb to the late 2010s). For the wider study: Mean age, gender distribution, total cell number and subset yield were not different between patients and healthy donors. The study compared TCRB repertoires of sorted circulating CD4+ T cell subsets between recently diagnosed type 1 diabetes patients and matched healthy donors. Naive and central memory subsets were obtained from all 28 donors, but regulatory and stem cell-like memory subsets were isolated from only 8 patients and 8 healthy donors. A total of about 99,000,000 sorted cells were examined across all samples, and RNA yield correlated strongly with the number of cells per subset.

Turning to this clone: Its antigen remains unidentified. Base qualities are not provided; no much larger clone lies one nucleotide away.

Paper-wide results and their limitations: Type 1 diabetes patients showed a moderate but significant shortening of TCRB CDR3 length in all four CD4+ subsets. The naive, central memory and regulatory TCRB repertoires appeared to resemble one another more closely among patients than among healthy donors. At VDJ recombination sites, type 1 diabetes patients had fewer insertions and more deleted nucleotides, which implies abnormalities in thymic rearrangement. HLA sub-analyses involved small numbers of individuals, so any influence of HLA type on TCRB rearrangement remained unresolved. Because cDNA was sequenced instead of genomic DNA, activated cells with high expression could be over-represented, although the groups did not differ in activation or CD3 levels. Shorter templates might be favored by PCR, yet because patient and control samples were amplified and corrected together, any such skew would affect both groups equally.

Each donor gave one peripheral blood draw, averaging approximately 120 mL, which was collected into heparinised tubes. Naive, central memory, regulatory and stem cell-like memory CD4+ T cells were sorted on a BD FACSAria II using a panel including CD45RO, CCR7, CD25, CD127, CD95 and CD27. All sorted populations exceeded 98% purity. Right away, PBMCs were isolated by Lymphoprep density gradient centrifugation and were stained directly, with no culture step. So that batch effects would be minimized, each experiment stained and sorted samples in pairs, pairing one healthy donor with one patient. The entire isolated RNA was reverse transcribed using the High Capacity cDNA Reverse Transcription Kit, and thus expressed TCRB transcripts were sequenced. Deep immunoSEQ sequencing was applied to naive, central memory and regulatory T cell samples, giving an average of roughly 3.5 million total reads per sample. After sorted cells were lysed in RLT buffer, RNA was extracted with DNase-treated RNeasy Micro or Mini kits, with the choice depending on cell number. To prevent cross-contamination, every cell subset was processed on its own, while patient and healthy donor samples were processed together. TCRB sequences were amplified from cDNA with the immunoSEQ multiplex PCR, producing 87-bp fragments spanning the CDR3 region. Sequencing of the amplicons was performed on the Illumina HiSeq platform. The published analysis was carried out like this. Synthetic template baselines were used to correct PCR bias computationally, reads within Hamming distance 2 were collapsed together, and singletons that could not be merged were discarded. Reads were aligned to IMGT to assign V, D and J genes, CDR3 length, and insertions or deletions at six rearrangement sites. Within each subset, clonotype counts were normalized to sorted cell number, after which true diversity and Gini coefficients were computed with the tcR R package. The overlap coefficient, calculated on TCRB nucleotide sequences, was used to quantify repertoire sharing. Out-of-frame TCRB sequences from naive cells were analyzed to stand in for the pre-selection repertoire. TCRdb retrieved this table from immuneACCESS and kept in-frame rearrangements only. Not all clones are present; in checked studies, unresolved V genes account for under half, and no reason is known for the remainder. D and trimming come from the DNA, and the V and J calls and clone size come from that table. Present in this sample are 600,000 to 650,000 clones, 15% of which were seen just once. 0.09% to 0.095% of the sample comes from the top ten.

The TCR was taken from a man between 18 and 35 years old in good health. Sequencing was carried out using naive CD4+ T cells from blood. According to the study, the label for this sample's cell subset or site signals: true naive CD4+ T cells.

The CDR3 is CASSYSGTVNIEKLFF. The nucleotide sequence is TGTGCCAGCAGTTACTCCGGGACAGTTAATATTGAAAAACTGTTTTTT. This chain joins TRBV6-5 to TRBJ1-4, with TRBD1 matching 7 junction bases. There are 16 amino acids in the CDR3, from cysteine to phenylalanine inclusive. Only the CDR3 part of the read is kept: 48 bases, read in frame from the first base. V is trimmed back by 0 bases and J by 7 bases, and the junction contains 8 bases that no gene match accounts for. CDR1 and CDR2, per the germline V gene, are MNHEY and SVGAGI.